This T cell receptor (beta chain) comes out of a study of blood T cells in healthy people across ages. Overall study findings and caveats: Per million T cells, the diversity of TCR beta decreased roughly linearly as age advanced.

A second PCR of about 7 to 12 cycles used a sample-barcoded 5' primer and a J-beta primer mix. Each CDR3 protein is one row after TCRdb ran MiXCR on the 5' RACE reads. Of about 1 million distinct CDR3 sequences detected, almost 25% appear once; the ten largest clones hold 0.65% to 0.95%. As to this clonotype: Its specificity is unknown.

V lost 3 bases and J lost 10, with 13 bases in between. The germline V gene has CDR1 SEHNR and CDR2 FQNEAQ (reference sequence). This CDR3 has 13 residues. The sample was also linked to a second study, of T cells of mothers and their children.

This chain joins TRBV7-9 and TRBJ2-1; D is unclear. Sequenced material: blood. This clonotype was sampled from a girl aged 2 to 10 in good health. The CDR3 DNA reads TGTGCCAGCAGCTTCCCTGAGGCATACGAGCAGTTCTTC. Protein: CASSFPEAYEQFF.